These T cell receptor beta chains were read from a single sample in a study of blood T cells in healthy people across ages. TCRdb analysed the 5' RACE reads with MiXCR anew, one entry per CDR3 protein. This sample yields some 560,000 distinct CDR3 sequences, of which about 27% are seen a single time; over 3.5% belongs to the top ten. These sequences were also reported in another study, on T cells of mothers and their children.

Material: blood. The receptors were gathered from a boy between 2 and 10 years old in good health. The CDR3 runs from the conserved cysteine through the conserved F or W. Fields, in order: clone size, J gene, D gene, V gene, CDR3 protein, CDR3 DNA. D genes are given only for firm matches. The size entry is marked missing in some rows and otherwise reads once, few, many or a size class.

size: few; J: TRBJ2-5; D: TRBD2; V: TRBV4-1; CDR3: CASSQDGAGGTETQYF; DNA: TGCGCCAGCAGCCAAGATGGGGCGGGAGGGACAGAGACCCAGTACTTC
size: few; J: TRBJ1-2; D: TRBD1; V: TRBV6-5; CDR3: CASRGWDRSSYGYTF; DNA: TGTGCCAGCAGGGGGTGGGACAGATCGTCCTATGGCTACACCTTC
size: few; J: TRBJ2-7; D: TRBD2; V: TRBV29-1; CDR3: CSVTGLAGVYEQYF; DNA: TGCAGCGTTACGGGACTAGCGGGAGTTTACGAGCAGTACTTC
size: few; J: TRBJ2-3; D: NA; V: TRBV5-1; CDR3: CASGWGHTDTQYF; DNA: TGCGCCAGCGGATGGGGTCACACAGATACGCAGTATTTT
size: few; J: TRBJ2-7; D: TRBD2; V: TRBV7-2; CDR3: CASIPGLASYEQYF; DNA: TGTGCCAGCATCCCCGGACTAGCGTCCTACGAGCAGTACTTC
size: NA; J: TRBJ2-5; D: NA; V: TRBV10-3; CDR3: CAISEPGVEGTQYF; DNA: TGTGCCATCAGTGAGCCAGGAGTGGAGGGGACCCAGTACTTC
size: NA; J: TRBJ2-5; D: NA; V: TRBV15; CDR3: CATSRDRQATYQETQYF; DNA: TGTGCCACCAGCAGAGATCGCCAGGCTACGTACCAAGAGACCCAGTACTTC
size: NA; J: TRBJ2-7; D: NA; V: TRBV6-2/TRBV6-3; CDR3: CASSYDIGPYEQYF; DNA: TGTGCCAGCAGTTACGATATTGGCCCCTACGAGCAGTACTTC
size: few; J: TRBJ1-2; D: TRBD1; V: TRBV13; CDR3: CASSKDRVDYGYTF; DNA: TGTGCCAGCAGCAAGGACAGGGTCGACTATGGCTACACCTTC
size: NA; J: TRBJ2-5; D: TRBD2; V: TRBV3-1; CDR3: CASSQGRTSGRAMETQYF; DNA: TGTGCCAGCAGCCAAGGACGGACTAGCGGGAGGGCTATGGAGACCCAGTACTTC
size: NA; J: TRBJ2-5; D: TRBD2; V: TRBV27; CDR3: CASSPVRSGGIQETQYF; DNA: TGTGCCAGCAGTCCCGTTCGTAGCGGGGGGATACAAGAGACCCAGTACTTC
size: NA; J: TRBJ2-7; D: NA; V: TRBV6-2/TRBV6-3; CDR3: CASRDEGYEQYF; DNA: TGTGCCAGCAGGGATGAAGGATACGAGCAGTACTTC
size: NA; J: TRBJ2-5; D: TRBD2; V: TRBV2; CDR3: CASSGSTSGGFYQETQYF; DNA: TGTGCCAGCAGTGGAAGTACTAGCGGGGGCTTTTACCAAGAGACCCAGTACTTC
size: NA; J: TRBJ2-7; D: TRBD1; V: TRBV4-3; CDR3: CASSQGLPGQSSYEQYF; DNA: TGCGCCAGCAGCCAAGGGCTTCCGGGACAGAGCTCCTACGAGCAGTACTTC
size: NA; J: TRBJ2-5; D: TRBD2; V: TRBV12-3/TRBV12-4; CDR3: CASSILGEGQETQYF; DNA: TGTGCCAGCAGTATACTAGGGGAGGGCCAAGAGACCCAGTACTTC
size: NA; J: TRBJ1-6; D: NA; V: TRBV7-6; CDR3: CASSLRDTDNSPLHF; DNA: TGTGCCAGCAGCCTCCGGGACACCGATAATTCACCCCTCCACTTT
size: NA; J: TRBJ1-2; D: TRBD1; V: TRBV5-1; CDR3: CASSRTGLDYGYTF; DNA: TGCGCCAGCAGCCGGACAGGCCTTGACTATGGCTACACCTTC
size: NA; J: TRBJ1-1; D: NA; V: TRBV10-1; CDR3: CASSEYGTEAFF; DNA: TGCGCCAGCAGTGAGTATGGGACTGAAGCTTTCTTT
size: NA; J: TRBJ2-1; D: TRBD2; V: TRBV6-4; CDR3: CASSPGGLGYNEQFF; DNA: TGTGCCAGCAGCCCTGGGGGACTAGGGTACAATGAGCAGTTCTTC
size: NA; J: TRBJ1-4; D: NA; V: TRBV10-2; CDR3: CASSESYRLNEKLFF; DNA: TGCGCCAGCAGTGAGTCGTACAGATTAAATGAAAAACTGTTTTTT
size: NA; J: TRBJ2-1; D: NA; V: TRBV7-6; CDR3: CASSLALGRGSYNEQFF; DNA: TGTGCCAGCAGCTTAGCGCTCGGCAGGGGCTCCTACAATGAGCAGTTCTTC
size: few; J: TRBJ1-6; D: TRBD1; V: TRBV7-3; CDR3: CASSLSGGYNSPLHF; DNA: TGTGCCAGCAGCCTTTCAGGGGGATATAATTCACCCCTCCACTTT
size: few; J: TRBJ2-5; D: NA; V: TRBV20-1; CDR3: CSARDFLSETQYF; DNA: TGCAGTGCTAGAGATTTTCTTAGTGAGACCCAGTACTTC
size: many; J: TRBJ2-1; D: TRBD2; V: TRBV20-1; CDR3: CSARDLLAGADNEQFF; DNA: TGCAGTGCTAGAGACCTACTAGCGGGAGCTGACAATGAGCAGTTCTTC
size: few; J: TRBJ1-3; D: NA; V: TRBV4-2; CDR3: CASSQDHRVNSGNTIYF; DNA: TGTGCCAGCAGCCAAGACCACAGGGTCAACTCTGGAAACACCATATATTTT
size: NA; J: TRBJ2-3; D: NA; V: TRBV4-3; CDR3: CASSQEVRGRTSTDTQYF; DNA: TGCGCCAGCAGCCAAGAAGTCCGCGGACGGACCTCCACAGATACGCAGTATTTT
size: NA; J: TRBJ2-1; D: NA; V: TRBV7-2; CDR3: CASSLNRGQVGQFF; DNA: TGTGCCAGCAGCTTAAACCGGGGCCAGGTGGGGCAGTTCTTC
size: NA; J: TRBJ2-1; D: TRBD2; V: TRBV7-9; CDR3: CASSFGGLAGGLEQFF; DNA: TGTGCCAGCAGCTTTGGGGGACTAGCGGGAGGCCTCGAGCAGTTCTTC
size: few; J: TRBJ2-7; D: TRBD2; V: TRBV9; CDR3: CASSVGREGRYEQYF; DNA: TGTGCCAGCAGCGTAGGGAGGGAGGGCCGCTACGAGCAGTACTTC
size: NA; J: TRBJ1-1; D: TRBD1; V: TRBV7-9; CDR3: CASSTGTGRSTEAFF; DNA: TGTGCCAGCAGCACCGGGACAGGGAGGAGCACTGAAGCTTTCTTT
size: few; J: TRBJ2-5; D: TRBD1; V: TRBV12-3/TRBV12-4; CDR3: CASRDRAEETQYF; DNA: TGTGCCAGCAGGGACAGGGCTGAGGAGACCCAGTACTTC
size: few; J: TRBJ2-1; D: TRBD2; V: TRBV7-8; CDR3: CASSSGVLRDYYNEQFF; DNA: TGTGCCAGCAGCTCTGGAGTTCTCCGGGACTACTACAATGAGCAGTTCTTC
size: NA; J: TRBJ1-2; D: NA; V: TRBV3-1; CDR3: CASSQALGYTF; DNA: TGTGCCAGCAGCCAAGCTCTGGGCTACACCTTC
size: NA; J: TRBJ2-3; D: TRBD2; V: TRBV3-1; CDR3: CASSPLPGGGSDTDTQYF; DNA: TGTGCCAGCAGCCCGTTGCCCGGAGGCGGGAGTGACACAGATACGCAGTATTTT
size: once; J: TRBJ1-2; D: NA; V: TRBV7-2; CDR3: CASSLATGPPSF; DNA: TGTGCCAGCAGCTTAGCCACAGGACCGCCCTCCTTC
size: few; J: TRBJ2-1; D: TRBD2; V: TRBV10-3; CDR3: CAIRGQTSGIGEQFF; DNA: TGTGCCATCAGGGGGCAGACTAGCGGGATTGGGGAGCAGTTCTTC
size: NA; J: TRBJ2-1; D: NA; V: TRBV11-2; CDR3: CASSQGRGGRNNEQFF; DNA: TGTGCCAGCAGCCAGGGAAGGGGGGGTAGGAACAATGAGCAGTTCTTC
size: few; J: TRBJ2-7; D: NA; V: TRBV7-3; CDR3: CASRDAGTEQYF; DNA: TGTGCCAGCAGGGACGCGGGGACCGAGCAGTACTTC
size: NA; J: TRBJ2-1; D: TRBD1; V: TRBV5-1; CDR3: CASSVKGQGAYNEQFF; DNA: TGCGCCAGCAGCGTTAAAGGACAGGGGGCCTACAATGAGCAGTTCTTC
size: NA; J: TRBJ2-5; D: TRBD2; V: TRBV7-2; CDR3: CASSFYREGETQYF; DNA: TGTGCCAGCAGCTTCTACCGGGAGGGGGAGACCCAGTACTTC
size: NA; J: TRBJ2-7; D: TRBD2; V: TRBV4-3; CDR3: CASSQDGTLAGDSYEQYF; DNA: TGCGCCAGCAGCCAAGATGGGACTCTAGCGGGAGACTCCTACGAGCAGTACTTC